Shown below are 17 T cell receptor beta chains from a single sample sequenced in a study of T-cell reconstitution after alpha-beta-depleted transplantation in children. Using unique molecular identifiers, the investigators prepared the TCRbeta library. TCRdb re-derived calls from the PCR reads in MiXCR, one entry per CDR3 protein. This table has around 530,000 distinct CDR3 sequences, about 30% appearing once. The sample was PBMCs from the stem cell graft donor, taken from the stem cell graft. Every receptor here comes from a human donor who donated a stem cell graft to a child with aplastic anemia.

In this sample, this clonotype turned up a few times. The chain carries TRBV6-5 and TRBJ2-3, with unresolved D. Between the trimmed V and J ends, which lost 0 bases and 0 bases, there was a span of 4 bases. CDR1 and CDR2 from the germline V gene are MNHEY and SVGAGI. The CDR3 is made up of 14 amino acids. The CDR3 coding sequence is TGTGCCAGCAGTTACTCCGACAGCACAGATACGCAGTATTTT. The encoded protein is CASSYSDSTDTQYF.

In its sample, this clonotype was seen a few times. V is TRBV5-6 and J is TRBJ2-1, with D possibly being TRBD1 or TRBD2 (5 bases each). Germline V gene sequence: CDR1 SGHDT, CDR2 YYEEEE. V was trimmed by 4 bases and J by 4 bases, leaving 15 bases between them. The CDR3 extends over 15 amino acids. The CDR3 DNA reads TGTGCCAGCAGCGACCCGGGGCAGGGATACAATGAGCAGTTCTTC. This gives the protein CASSDPGQGYNEQFF. Full variable domain (remainder filled in from reference TRBV5-6 and TRBJ2-1): DAGVTQSPTHLIKTRGQQVTLRCSPKSGHDTVSWYQQALGQGPQFIFQYYEEEERQRGNFPDRFSGHQFPNYSSELNVNALLLGDSALYLCASSDPGQGYNEQFFGPGTRLTVL.

This chain uses TRBV20-1 with TRBJ1-1; D might be TRBD1 (5 bases). Germline V gene data show CDR1 as DFQATT and CDR2 as SNEGSKA (reference sequence). This CDR3 has 14 amino acids. V was shortened by 6 bases and J by 1 base, with 15 bases between the two germline ends. The CDR3, as DNA: TGCAGTGCCCAAGGGACGGGAAGGAACACTGAAGCTTTCTTT. Its translation: CSAQGTGRNTEAFF.

This clonotype was seen a few times. This chain links TRBV20-1 with TRBJ1-3; 7 nucleotides agree with TRBD1. V was pared by 3 bases and J by 0 bases, with 8 bases of the junction left unmatched. CDR1 and CDR2 (germline): DFQATT, SNEGSKA (reference sequence). This CDR3 comprises 16 residues. The CDR3 nucleotides read TGCAGTGCTAGGGGGGGGACAGCCATCTCTGGAAACACCATATATTTT. Translated, it gives CSARGGTAISGNTIYF.

V is TRBV18 and J is TRBJ1-2; D is undetermined. Germline CDR1 and CDR2: KGHSH and LQKENI. V gave up 2 bases and J gave up 5 bases, with 12 bases separating them. The CDR3 length is 14 residues. The CDR3 here is CASSPKGGSYGYTF. The CDR3 region has the DNA TGTGCCAGCTCACCAAAGGGCGGGTCGTATGGCTACACCTTC.

The chain carries TRBV6-5 and TRBJ2-3; D is unclear. Trimming stripped 0 bases from V and 4 bases from J, with 14 bases between. The CDR3 runs to 16 residues. Germline V gives CDR1 MNHEY, CDR2 SVGAGI. DNA of the CDR3: TGTGCCAGCAGTTACTCAGGTGTGGCTTACGCAGATACGCAGTATTTT. Translation: CASSYSGVAYADTQYF.

This clonotype was counted a few times. This rearrangement joins TRBV27 to TRBJ2-1; 7 nucleotides line up with TRBD2. Trimming removed 0 bases from V and 7 bases from J; junction bases left unmatched: 9. Germline loops: CDR1 MNHEY, CDR2 SMNVEV (reference sequence). There are 16 residues in the CDR3. Here the CDR3 DNA reads TGTGCCAGCAGTTTATCGTGGGGGAGGGCCTTTAATGAGCAGTTCTTC. Protein: CASSLSWGRAFNEQFF.

This chain connects TRBV30 to TRBJ1-5; a weak D match, TRBD1 (6 bases). CDR1 and CDR2 (germline): GTSNPN, SVGIG (reference sequence). The CDR3 is 13 residues long. Trimming left V 5 bases short and J 6 bases short, with 14 bases between. For the CDR3, the DNA is TGTGCCTGGGAGGGCGGGGGCGGTCAGCCCCAGCATTTT. This codes for CAWEGGGGQPQHF.

The table lists this clonotype with a few counts. The chain uses TRBV29-1 and TRBJ2-1; D remains ambiguous. The CDR3 runs 10 residues. Trimming took off 3 bases at V and 10 bases at J, with 7 bases between the two ends. CDR1 is SQVTM and CDR2 is ANQGSEA in the germline V gene. CDR3 sequence reads: CSVDHQEQFF. CDR3 DNA: TGCAGCGTTGATCATCAGGAGCAGTTCTTC.

This clonotype was observed a handful of times. The chain is built from TRBV5-1 and TRBJ2-7; 9 positions agree with TRBD1. The CDR3 length is 15 residues. The V gene's germline CDR1 is SGHRS and CDR2 YFSETQ. V shed 3 bases and J 3 bases; nucleotides not matched to a gene: 7. In nucleotides, the CDR3 is TGCGCCAGCAGCTCAACCGGGACAGGGAACTACGAGCAGTACTTC. Encoded protein: CASSSTGTGNYEQYF.

This clonotype was observed a few times. The V gene is TRBV10-3, the J gene TRBJ1-1; 7 bases line up with TRBD1. CDR1 is ENHRY and CDR2 is SYGVKD in the germline V gene. With 7 bases clipped from V and 2 bases from J, the junction kept 7 bases outside the gene matches. The CDR3 extends over 14 amino acids. CDR3 sequence reads: CAITRGTVNTEAFF. As DNA, the CDR3 is TGTGCCATCACACGTGGGACAGTTAACACTGAAGCTTTCTTT.

The chain employs TRBV11-1 and TRBJ2-1; 7 bases fit TRBD2. V lost 3 bases to trimming and J lost 0 bases; unmatched junction nucleotides: 8. The CDR3 runs to 17 residues. Germline loops: CDR1 SGHAT, CDR2 FQDESV (reference sequence). In DNA, the CDR3 is TGTGCCAGCAGCTTCCACCCGGGCGGGAGCTCCTACAATGAGCAGTTCTTC. Its protein product is CASSFHPGGSSYNEQFF.

The chain links TRBV7-2 to TRBJ2-2; tentative D call: TRBD1 (6 bases). Trimming stripped 5 bases from V and 8 bases from J, with 21 bases between. There are 16 residues in the CDR3. Per the germline V gene, CDR1 is SGHTA and CDR2 is FQGNSA. CDR3: CASSLPGTPEPGELFF. The CDR3 bases are TGTGCCAGCAGCCTCCCCGGGACACCCGAGCCTGGGGAGCTGTTTTTT.

The chain employs TRBV27 and TRBJ1-2; D gene ambiguous. The germline V gene has CDR1 MNHEY and CDR2 SMNVEV (reference sequence). V was trimmed by 6 bases and J by 0 bases, leaving 14 bases between them. This CDR3 has 15 residues. CDR3: CASSSPSSANYGYTF. CDR3 sequence (DNA): TGTGCCAGCAGCTCCCCTAGCTCAGCTAACTATGGCTACACCTTC.

This clonotype was detected many times. The chain couples TRBV6-5 to TRBJ1-5; D not certain. CDR3 length: 14 amino acids. V was trimmed by 2 bases and J by 1 base, leaving 6 bases between them. Germline CDR1 MNHEY, CDR2 SVGAGI. Here the CDR3 DNA reads TGTGCCAGCAGTTACGTCGGAAGCAATCAGCCCCAGCATTTT. It codes for CASSYVGSNQPQHF.

The gene calls are TRBV19 and TRBJ2-1, with D perhaps matching TRBD2 (6 bases). Trimming pared 0 bases from V and 7 bases from J, leaving 13 bases between. The germline V gene has CDR1 LNHDA and CDR2 SQIVND (reference sequence). This CDR3 has 15 amino acids. The CDR3 reads CASSIELLARNEQFF. The CDR3 DNA follows: TGTGCCAGTAGTATAGAACTCCTAGCGAGGAATGAGCAGTTCTTC.

Only a few counts were recorded for this clonotype. V is TRBV7-2 and J is TRBJ2-1; D possibly matches TRBD1 or TRBD2 (5 bases each). Trimming removed 6 bases from V and 0 bases from J, with 9 bases in between. CDR1 and CDR2 from the germline V gene are SGHTA and FQGNSA. The CDR3 loop spans 14 amino acids. The CDR3 sequence is CASRGPSSYNEQFF. The DNA of the CDR3 is TGTGCCAGCAGGGGACCCAGCTCCTACAATGAGCAGTTCTTC.